The 15 T cell receptor beta chains below all came from one sample that was sequenced in a study of cytomegalovirus exposure and HLA in healthy donors. The PCR had 60 Vbeta and 13 Jbeta primers. Profiling relied on immunoSEQ multiplex PCR, and the TCRdb table lists in-frame clones only, not all of them. The sample includes fewer than 150,000 clones, roughly 80% of them seen just once. The source material was PBMCs. The receptors stem from a man in his forties in good health and CMV-seropositive.

V usage is TRBV11-2 and J usage is TRBJ2-7, with 8 bases matching TRBD1. CDR1 SGHAT and CDR2 FQNNGV come from the germline V gene. The CDR3 spans 15 residues. J lost 3 bases, V lost 4 bases, and 8 bases had no gene match. CDR3 loop: CASSSLRTGLYEQYF. As DNA, the CDR3 is TGTGCCAGCAGCTCCCTCCGGACAGGGCTCTACGAGCAGTACTTC.

The chain has TRBV6-5 and TRBJ2-1, with D possibly TRBD2 on 6 matching bases. V was trimmed by 0 bases and J by 3 bases, leaving 9 bases between them. The CDR3 covers 15 residues. The germline V gene has CDR1 MNHEY and CDR2 SVGAGI. Here the CDR3 DNA reads TGTGCCAGCAGTTACTCCGGGAGTGTCTACAATGAGCAGTTCTTC. Amino acid sequence: CASSYSGSVYNEQFF.

The chain carries TRBV2 and TRBJ2-7; 7 bases agree with TRBD1. The CDR3 contains 12 residues. V was pared by 4 bases and J by 8 bases, with 5 bases of the junction left unmatched. The germline V gene encodes CDR1 SNHLY and CDR2 FYNNEI. The CDR3 DNA sequence: TGTGCCAGCAGTGCGGTTAGGGGGCAGCAGTACTTC. Protein sequence: CASSAVRGQQYF.

This chain joins TRBV27 and TRBJ2-2; D call uncertain. This CDR3 comprises 13 residues. Deletions cut 6 bases from V and 0 bases from J, with 5 bases between. The germline gives CDR1 MNHEY, CDR2 SMNVEV (reference sequence). The CDR3 bases are TGTGCCAGCAGGGCCGCGAACACCGGGGAGCTGTTTTTT. Amino acids: CASRAANTGELFF.

The chain employs TRBV5-6 and TRBJ2-6, with a tentative D call TRBD2 (5 bases). The CDR3 contains 16 residues. The V gene's germline CDR1 is SGHDT and CDR2 YYEEEE. Trimming shortened V by 7 bases and J by 0 bases, and 14 bases separated the two germline ends. The CDR3 loop reads CASFLGEFSGANVLTF. DNA of the CDR3: TGTGCCAGCTTCCTTGGGGAGTTCTCTGGGGCCAACGTCCTGACTTTC.

The chain links TRBV19 to TRBJ2-2, with 9 bases lining up with TRBD1. This CDR3 comprises 20 residues. Germline trimming cut 1 base from V and 0 bases from J; bases unmatched to any gene: 12. Germline CDR1 LNHDA, CDR2 SQIVND (reference sequence). The CDR3 region is CASSIVGQGKGGANTGELFF. DNA for the CDR3: TGTGCCAGTAGTATAGTGGGACAGGGAAAGGGAGGGGCGAACACCGGGGAGCTGTTTTTT. Filled out from reference TRBV19 and TRBJ2-2, the complete variable domain reads DGGITQSPKYLFRKEGQNVTLSCEQNLNHDAMYWYRQDPGQGLRLIYYSQIVNDFQKGDIAEGYSVSREKKESFPLTVTSAQKNPTAFYLCASSIVGQGKGGANTGELFFGEGSRLTVL.

V usage is TRBV7-6 and J usage is TRBJ2-2, with D uncertain. V was trimmed by 1 base and J by 7 bases, leaving 4 bases between them. The length of the CDR3 is 12 residues. The germline V gene encodes CDR1 SGHVS and CDR2 FNYEAQ. CDR3 in DNA: TGTGCCAGCAGCTTAGTCGGCGGGGAGCTGTTTTTT. This translates into CASSLVGGELFF.

The chain is built from TRBV29-1 and TRBJ1-1; D possibly corresponds to TRBD1 (6 bases). The CDR3 consists of 15 residues. Germline V gene lookup returns CDR1 SQVTM and CDR2 ANQGSEA. V was trimmed by 6 bases and J by 1 base, leaving 18 bases between them. For the CDR3, the DNA is TGCAGCGTCGCCGGGACACCCAAGGGGAACACTGAAGCTTTCTTT. Translation gives CSVAGTPKGNTEAFF.

CDR3 region: CASSRTRLVTDEQFF. Written as DNA, the CDR3 is TGTGCCAGCAGTCGGACTAGACTAGTTACGGATGAGCAGTTCTTC. The chain uses TRBV2 and TRBJ2-1; 7 positions match TRBD2. J was trimmed by 8 bases and V by 5 bases; bases with no gene match: 12. The CDR3 is 15 amino acids. Germline V CDR1 and CDR2: SNHLY, FYNNEI.

CDR3: CASSWGPPGTEAFF. The CDR3 DNA sequence: TGTGCCAGCAGTTGGGGCCCCCCGGGCACTGAAGCTTTCTTT. The gene calls are TRBV6-5 and TRBJ1-1, with a weak D call TRBD1 (5 bases). The germline CDR1 and CDR2 sequences are MNHEY and SVGAGI. The CDR3 contains 14 residues. Deletions cut 4 bases from V and 4 bases from J, with 13 bases between.

The count of this clone is one. J is TRBJ1-2 and V is TRBV2, with D unresolved. V was cut by 6 bases and J by 1 base, with 12 bases left in between. Germline-derived CDR1 and CDR2 are SNHLY and FYNNEI. CDR3 length: 14 residues. In DNA form, the CDR3 reads TGTGCCAGCAGCCGCGACAAGCTTAACTATGGCTACACCTTC. Its protein product is CASSRDKLNYGYTF.

This chain links TRBV7-8 with TRBJ2-3, with 14 bases identical to TRBD2. The germline CDR1 and CDR2 sequences are SGHVS and FQNEAQ. V was pared by 5 bases and J by 5 bases, with 9 bases of the junction left unmatched. The CDR3 extends over 17 amino acids. The CDR3 region is CASSGPRGLAGEDTQYF. The CDR3 coding sequence is TGTGCCAGCAGCGGACCCCGGGGACTAGCGGGAGAAGATACGCAGTATTTT.

The chain links TRBV10-3 to TRBJ1-3, with D possibly matching TRBD1 (5 bases). The CDR3 has 14 amino acids. The V end was cut by 3 bases, the J end by 2 bases, with 8 bases between. The germline CDR1 and CDR2 sequences are ENHRY and SYGVKD. The CDR3 nucleotides read TGTGCCATCAGTGACAGGGCGGCTGGAAACACCATATATTTT. Its translation is CAISDRAAGNTIYF.

The V and J genes are TRBV14 and TRBJ2-7, with TRBD1 matching 9 bases. Germline trimming cut 6 bases from V and 7 bases from J; bases unmatched to any gene: 7. The CDR3 is 13 amino acids. CDR1 is SGHDN and CDR2 is FVKESK in the germline V gene. CDR3 in DNA: TGTGCCAGCAGGCCCGGGACAGGGTTAGAGCAGTACTTC. This translates into CASRPGTGLEQYF.

The rearrangement uses TRBV5-8 and TRBJ2-7; a possible D gene is TRBD1 (6 bases). Germline V gene data show CDR1 as SGHTS and CDR2 as YDEGEE. This CDR3 contains 14 residues. Trimming pared 6 bases from V and 2 bases from J, leaving 15 bases between. The CDR3 coding sequence is TGTGCCAGCAATAGAGGAAGGGGGACCTACGAGCAGTACTTC. Translated: CASNRGRGTYEQYF.